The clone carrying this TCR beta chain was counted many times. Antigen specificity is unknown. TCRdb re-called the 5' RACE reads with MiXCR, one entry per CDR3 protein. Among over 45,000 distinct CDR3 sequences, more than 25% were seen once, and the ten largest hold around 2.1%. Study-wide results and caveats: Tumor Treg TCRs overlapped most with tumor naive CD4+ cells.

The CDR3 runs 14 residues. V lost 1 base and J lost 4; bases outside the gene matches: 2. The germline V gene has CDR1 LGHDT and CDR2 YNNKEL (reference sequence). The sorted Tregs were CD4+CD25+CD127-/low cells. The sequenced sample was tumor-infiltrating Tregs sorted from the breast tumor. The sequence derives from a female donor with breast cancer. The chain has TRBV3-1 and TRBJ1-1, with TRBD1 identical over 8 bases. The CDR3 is CASSQGDRSTEAFF. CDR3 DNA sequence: TGTGCCAGCAGCCAAGGGGACAGGTCCACTGAAGCTTTCTTT.